In its sample, the clone carrying this TCR beta chain was seen once. Its specificity is not known. The data originate from a study of Ad26.COV2.S vaccination and SARS-CoV-2 variants. The study's findings and limits: While placebo recipients had lower spike-specific TCR breadth, vaccine recipients had more.

Method: immunoSEQ multiplex PCR; TCRdb's copy keeps in-frame clones and lacks some. Of 250,000 or so clones detected, around nine tenths appear once; the ten largest clones hold under 3%. Germline-derived CDR1 and CDR2 are MNHEY and SMNVEV (reference sequence). The CDR3 covers 17 residues. The V end lost 6 bases, the J end lost 3 bases, and 23 bases lay between the germline ends. The treatment here: about 20 received Ad26.COV2.S at low or high dose, single or two shots; several received placebo; per-sample allocation not given. Specimens were obtained on day 63 following the first vaccine or placebo injection.

The chain combines TRBV27 with TRBJ2-5; a weak D match, TRBD2 (7 bases). The source is a person between 18 and 65 years old who received the Ad26.COV2.S COVID-19 vaccine or a placebo. The sequencing used peripheral blood, collected in a trial of Ad26.COV2.S vaccine versus placebo. CDR3 sequence reads: CASSSGGGLADEETQYF. The CDR3, as DNA: TGTGCCAGCAGCAGTGGGGGGGGCTTAGCCGATGAAGAGACCCAGTACTTC.